The clone carrying this TCR beta chain has a count of ten or more. What it binds is unknown. This record belongs to a study of T-cell memory formation after mild COVID-19. On the study more broadly: TCR clusters mostly belonged to single donors. Regarding the study as a whole: Whereas later expanders leaned CD4+, clones contracting day 15 to 85 showed a balanced CD4/CD8 makeup.

5'RACE with constant-segment primers yielded barcoded, UMI-tagged TCR alpha and TCR beta cDNA libraries. TCRdb passed the 5' RACE reads through MiXCR, listing each CDR3 protein once. The sample contains approximately 150,000 distinct CDR3 sequences, 6% to 6.5% of which appear only once. There are 12 residues in the CDR3. V lost 7 bases, J lost 6 bases, and 12 bases lay in between. Sample: PBMCs or a T cell subset sorted from them (not recorded which). This sequence originates from an adult woman who had mild COVID-19 (a few samples of this study predate the infection). Cell type and time point are not known. The chain employs TRBV12-3 or TRBV12-4 and TRBJ1-2, with D perhaps matching TRBD1 (5 bases). Here the CDR3 reads CASTLNRNGYTF. CDR3 nucleotides: TGTGCCAGCACGCTAAACAGGAATGGCTACACCTTC.